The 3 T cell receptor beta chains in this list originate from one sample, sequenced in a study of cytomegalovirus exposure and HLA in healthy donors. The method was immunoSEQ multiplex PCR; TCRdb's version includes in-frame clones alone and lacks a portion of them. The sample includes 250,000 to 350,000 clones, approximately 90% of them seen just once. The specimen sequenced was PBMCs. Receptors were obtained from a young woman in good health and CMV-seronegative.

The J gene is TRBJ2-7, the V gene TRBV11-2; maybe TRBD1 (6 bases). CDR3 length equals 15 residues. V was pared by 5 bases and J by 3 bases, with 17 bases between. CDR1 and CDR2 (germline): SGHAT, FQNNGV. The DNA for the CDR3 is TGTGCCAGCAGCGAACCGGGACAACGAGTCTACGAGCAGTACTTC. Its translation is CASSEPGQRVYEQYF.

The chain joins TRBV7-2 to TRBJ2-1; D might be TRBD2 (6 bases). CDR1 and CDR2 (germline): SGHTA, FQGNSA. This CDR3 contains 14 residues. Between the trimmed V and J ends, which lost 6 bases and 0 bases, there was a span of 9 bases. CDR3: CASSYSGSYNEQFF. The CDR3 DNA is TGTGCCAGCAGTTATAGCGGCTCCTACAATGAGCAGTTCTTC.

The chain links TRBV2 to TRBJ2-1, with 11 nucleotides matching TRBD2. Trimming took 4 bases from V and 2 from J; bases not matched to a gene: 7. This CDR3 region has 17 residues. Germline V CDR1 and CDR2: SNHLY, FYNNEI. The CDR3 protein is CASSAGSGRETYNEQFF. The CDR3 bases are TGTGCCAGCAGTGCGGGTAGCGGGAGGGAAACCTACAATGAGCAGTTCTTC.